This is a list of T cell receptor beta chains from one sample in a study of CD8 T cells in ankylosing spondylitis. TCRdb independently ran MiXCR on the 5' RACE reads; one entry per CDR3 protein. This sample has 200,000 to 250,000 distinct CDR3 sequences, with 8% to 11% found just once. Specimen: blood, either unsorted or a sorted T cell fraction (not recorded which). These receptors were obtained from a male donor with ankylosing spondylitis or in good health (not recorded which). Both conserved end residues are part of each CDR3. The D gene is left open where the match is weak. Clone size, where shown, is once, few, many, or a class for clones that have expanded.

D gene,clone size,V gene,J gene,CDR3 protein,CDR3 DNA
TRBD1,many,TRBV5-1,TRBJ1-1,CASSGQVNTEAFF,TGCGCCAGCAGCGGACAGGTGAACACTGAAGCTTTCTTT
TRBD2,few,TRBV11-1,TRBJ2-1,CASSLLDGGLAVYNEQFF,TGTGCCAGCAGCTTATTGGATGGGGGACTAGCGGTTTACAATGAGCAGTTCTTC
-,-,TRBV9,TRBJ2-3,CASSVERSTDTQYF,TGTGCCAGCAGCGTAGAGAGAAGCACAGATACGCAGTATTTT
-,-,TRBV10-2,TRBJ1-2,CASSEMMGAWGYTF,TGCGCCAGCAGTGAGATGATGGGGGCATGGGGCTACACCTTC
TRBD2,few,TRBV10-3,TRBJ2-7,CAISESGQREATYEQYF,TGTGCCATCAGTGAGTCGGGCCAGCGGGAGGCTACCTACGAGCAGTACTTC
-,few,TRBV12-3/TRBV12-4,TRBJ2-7,CASSLGTDGEQYF,TGTGCCAGCAGTTTAGGAACCGATGGAGAGCAGTACTTC
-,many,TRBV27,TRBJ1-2,CASSPRGGPYGYTF,TGTGCCAGCAGTCCGCGAGGGGGGCCCTATGGCTACACCTTC
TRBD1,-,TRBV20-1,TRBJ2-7,CSARSAEGTGAVYEQYF,TGCAGTGCTAGGTCCGCCGAGGGGACAGGGGCCGTCTACGAGCAGTACTTC
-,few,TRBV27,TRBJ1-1,CASSLSASPNTEAFF,TGTGCCAGCAGTTTATCGGCTAGCCCGAACACTGAAGCTTTCTTT
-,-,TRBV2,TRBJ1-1,CASSAEPNTEAFF,TGTGCCAGCAGTGCAGAGCCGAACACTGAAGCTTTCTTT
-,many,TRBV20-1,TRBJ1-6,CSATKDSSESPLHF,TGCAGTGCTACAAAGGACAGCTCTGAGTCACCCCTCCACTTT